The 14 T cell receptor beta chains listed next were all sequenced from one sample in a study of cytomegalovirus exposure and HLA in healthy donors. Primers: 60 Vbeta forward and 13 Jbeta reverse. Libraries were prepared by immunoSEQ multiplex PCR; TCRdb keeps only in-frame clonotypes and omits some of them. The data contain 150,000 to 200,000 clones, about 77% of them seen just once; the ten biggest clones take up 1.3%. Specimen: PBMCs. These receptors originate from a woman between 50 and 59 years old in good health and CMV-seronegative.

The J gene is TRBJ1-2, the V gene TRBV2; D call uncertain. This CDR3 is built from 17 residues. The ends were cut back, 0 bases at V and 2 bases at J, with 16 bases in the middle. The V gene's germline CDR1 is SNHLY and CDR2 FYNNEI. This CDR3 is CASSEAGGLGKNYGYTF. CDR3 DNA sequence: TGTGCCAGCAGTGAAGCAGGAGGGCTCGGAAAAAACTATGGCTACACCTTC.

The V call is TRBV20-1, the J call TRBJ2-7; D unclear. Trimming pared 5 bases from V and 6 bases from J, leaving 8 bases between. The CDR3 covers 10 residues. Germline loops: CDR1 DFQATT, CDR2 SNEGSKA (reference sequence). The CDR3 nucleotides are TGCAGTGCTTCAGTGTCCGAGCAGTACTTC. Encoded protein: CSASVSEQYF.

The V gene is TRBV7-2, the J gene TRBJ1-1; 7 nucleotides agree with TRBD1. The J segment lost 7 bases and the V segment lost 1 base, leaving 15 bases of the junction unmatched. The CDR3 spans 17 residues. Germline CDR1 SGHTA, CDR2 FQGNSA. The CDR3 nucleotides are TGTGCCAGCAGCTTAGGGCAGGGGGGTTATCTTGAGATTGAAGCTTTCTTT. Amino acid sequence: CASSLGQGGYLEIEAFF.

The chain employs TRBV28 and TRBJ2-7; TRBD1 matches 7 bases. CDR3 length: 13 residues. Trimming removed 5 bases from V and 5 bases from J; junction bases left unmatched: 6. CDR1 and CDR2 from the germline V gene are MDHEN and SYDVKM. Written as DNA, the CDR3 is TGTGCCAGCAGTACGACAGGGAACCACGAGCAGTACTTC. This translates into CASSTTGNHEQYF. The whole variable domain, remainder taken from reference TRBV28 and TRBJ2-7, is DVKVTQSSRYLVKRTGEKVFLECVQDMDHENMFWYRQDPGLGLRLIYFSYDVKMKEKGDIPEGYSVSREKKERFSLILESASTNQTSMYLCASSTTGNHEQYFGPGTRLTVT.

CDR3 amino acids: CASSLHAAGGTDTQYF. DNA of the CDR3: TGTGCCAGCAGCTTACACGCGGCGGGGGGCACAGATACGCAGTATTTT. The chain is built from TRBV7-3 and TRBJ2-3; TRBD2 agrees at 7 bases. The J segment lost 1 base and the V segment lost 2 bases, leaving 6 bases of the junction unmatched. CDR1 and CDR2 (germline): SGHTA, FQGTGA. The CDR3 totals 16 residues.

The V gene is TRBV7-2, the J gene TRBJ2-1; 7 positions match TRBD2. This CDR3 has 15 amino acids. Germline loops: CDR1 SGHTA, CDR2 FQGNSA. Trimming cost V 4 bases and J 3 bases; bases outside gene matches: 6. CDR3 loop: CASSSGGLFYNEQFF. The CDR3, as DNA: TGTGCCAGCAGCTCGGGGGGACTCTTCTACAATGAGCAGTTCTTC. The full variable domain, with the rest looked up from reference TRBV7-2 and TRBJ2-1, is GAGVSQSPSNKVTEKGKDVELRCDPISGHTALYWYRQSLGQGLEFLIYFQGNSAPDKSGLPSDRFSAERTGGSVSTLTIQRTQQEDSAVYLCASSSGGLFYNEQFFGPGTRLTVL.

This rearrangement joins TRBV19 to TRBJ1-2, with D unclear. Germline CDR1 and CDR2: LNHDA and SQIVND (reference sequence). Trimming left V 10 bases short and J 1 base short, with 16 bases between. This CDR3 region has 14 residues. The CDR3, as DNA: TGTGCCATCAAGGCGGGGTCGGGTAACTATGGCTACACCTTC. As protein: CAIKAGSGNYGYTF.

The genes are TRBV15 and TRBJ2-3; tentative D call: TRBD1 (6 bases). V lost 0 bases to trimming and J lost 2 bases, with 12 bases between them. CDR3 length: 16 residues. Germline V gives CDR1 LNHNV, CDR2 YYDKDF (reference sequence). The CDR3 DNA follows: TGTGCCACCAGCAGAGATAGGGCAGGGGACACAGATACGCAGTATTTT. This sequence encodes CATSRDRAGDTDTQYF.

CDR3 sequence: CASRPNQGSEKLFF. The CDR3 DNA reads TGTGCCAGTAGACCCAACCAGGGGAGTGAAAAACTGTTTTTT. This rearrangement joins TRBV19 to TRBJ1-4; perhaps TRBD1 as D (6 bases). CDR3 length: 14 residues. V lost 6 bases, J lost 7 bases, and 15 bases lay in between. Germline-derived CDR1 and CDR2 are LNHDA and SQIVND (reference sequence).

The chain has TRBV7-2 and TRBJ1-5, with D perhaps TRBD1 (5 bases). The germline V and J ends were trimmed by 5 bases and 4 bases, with 15 bases remaining between them. The CDR3 consists of 15 residues. CDR1 is SGHTA and CDR2 is FQGNSA in the germline V gene. CDR3 sequence: CASSPNWGENQPQHF. The CDR3 DNA reads as TGTGCCAGCAGCCCAAATTGGGGGGAGAATCAGCCCCAGCATTTT.

The chain links TRBV7-2 to TRBJ2-5, with D unresolved. CDR1 and CDR2 (germline): SGHTA, FQGNSA. V was pared by 6 bases and J by 5 bases, with 19 bases between. The CDR3 length is 15 residues. The CDR3 here is CASSFIPSQLETQYF. CDR3 DNA sequence: TGTGCCAGCAGTTTTATTCCGTCCCAACTCGAGACCCAGTACTTC.

This clone appeared a single time. V gene TRBV6-6 combines with J gene TRBJ2-1; D is undetermined. Looked up from germline, CDR1 is MNHNY and CDR2 is SVGAGI (reference sequence). Deletions cut 0 bases from V and 7 bases from J, with 7 bases between. The CDR3 has 13 amino acids. The CDR3 loop reads CASSYSNANEQFF. In DNA form, the CDR3 reads TGTGCCAGCAGTTACTCGAACGCGAATGAGCAGTTCTTC.

For the CDR3, the DNA is TGTGCCAGCATAAGGGGCCAGGGGTACAACTATGGCTACACCTTC. Encoded protein: CASIRGQGYNYGYTF. The genes are TRBV2 and TRBJ1-2; D might be TRBD1 (6 bases). Trimming stripped 7 bases from V and 2 bases from J, with 17 bases between. Germline CDR1 reads SNHLY; CDR2 reads FYNNEI. The CDR3 runs to 15 residues.

This chain joins TRBV19 and TRBJ2-3, with D possibly TRBD1 on 6 matching bases. The CDR3 runs to 15 residues. V was clipped by 10 bases and J by 0 bases, with 17 bases between them. Germline loops: CDR1 LNHDA, CDR2 SQIVND (reference sequence). As DNA, the CDR3 is TGTGCCACCCAGGGGCAGGTAACTAGCACAGATACGCAGTATTTT. It translates to CATQGQVTSTDTQYF.